The source of this T cell receptor beta chain is a study of beta chain features in type 1 diabetes. Background on the study: All samples together contributed 90 million to 110 million sorted cells for examination. Study-level findings and limits: Relative to healthy donors, patients appeared to have naive, central memory and Treg TCRB repertoires that were more similar. Possible PCR preference for shorter templates applied equally to patients and controls. Patients with type 1 diabetes showed fewer VDJ junction insertions and more deletions. Type 1 diabetes patients showed a moderate but significant shortening of TCRB CDR3s in all four CD4+ subsets.

A few counts support this clone. Antigen specificity is unknown. Expressed TCRB transcripts were sequenced because the entire RNA isolate underwent reverse transcription. Data came from immunoSEQ multiplex PCR; TCRdb stores just in-frame clones and leaves some out. The sample holds about 160,000 clones, more than 60% seen once. The sequence was collected from a man in his thirties or forties with type 1 diabetes. The sample taken for sequencing was naive CD4+ T cells from blood.

In nucleotides, the CDR3 is TGTGCCAGCAGCTCGCGGACGGGTTACTCCTACGAGCAGTACTTC. Amino acid sequence: CASSSRTGYSYEQYF. This chain uses TRBV7-2 with TRBJ2-7; D remains unclear. Germline CDR1 SGHTA, CDR2 FQGNSA. The germline V and J ends were trimmed by 4 bases and 0 bases, with 13 bases remaining between them. This CDR3 has 15 residues.